Listed below are T cell receptor beta chains from one sample, sequenced in a study of CD8 T cells in Susac syndrome. MiXCR was run by TCRdb on the immunoSEQ multiplex PCR reads, yielding one entry per CDR3 protein. This repertoire shows 150,000 to 200,000 distinct CDR3 sequences, around 93% found once; its top ten account for just over 0.13%. Material: CD4+ T cells from PBMCs. The origin of the receptors is a human donor in good health. Both conserved end residues are part of each CDR3. D genes are given only for firm matches. Only some rows state a clone size, as once, few, many or a class for expanded clones.

abundance	v_gene	d_gene	j_gene	CDR3nt	CDR3aa
NA	TRBV5-4	NA	TRBJ2-4	TGTGCCAGCAGCTTGGCAGGGGCGTCAGGAAACATTCAGTACTTC	CASSLAGASGNIQYF
NA	TRBV5-1	NA	TRBJ2-3	TGCGCCTGCTCGGCCGGGCAGGGGGGAGATACGCAGTATTTT	CACSAGQGGDTQYF
NA	TRBV6-1	NA	TRBJ1-1	TGTGCCAGCACCACAGGGATTCGTGCTGAAGCTTTCTTT	CASTTGIRAEAFF
NA	TRBV6-1	TRBD1	TRBJ1-2	TGTGCCAGCAGCCCCAGGGGGGAGACGGTTAACTATGGCTACACCTTC	CASSPRGETVNYGYTF
NA	TRBV30	NA	TRBJ2-5	TGTGCCTGGACCGGGGGCCTCGGGACCCAGTACTTC	CAWTGGLGTQYF
NA	TRBV3-1	TRBD1	TRBJ2-7	TGTGCCAGCAGCGACAGGGATATCACCTACGAGCAGTACTTC	CASSDRDITYEQYF
NA	TRBV20-1	NA	TRBJ2-3	TGCAGTGCTAGTTACCTCAGGGCCACAGATACGCAGTATTTT	CSASYLRATDTQYF
once	TRBV5-1	TRBD1	TRBJ1-2	TGCGCCAGCAGCCCCGACAGGGACAAGGATGGCTACACCTTC	CASSPDRDKDGYTF
NA	TRBV2	NA	TRBJ2-5	TGTGCCAGCAGTGAAGACGACGGTGAAGAGACCCAGTACTTC	CASSEDDGEETQYF
NA	TRBV19	NA	TRBJ1-2	TGTGCCAGTACCCAAGGAATAATTCAGTATGGCTACACCTTC	CASTQGIIQYGYTF
NA	TRBV15	NA	TRBJ1-3	TGTGCCACCAGCTGGAGGTCTGGAAACACCATATATTTT	CATSWRSGNTIYF
NA	TRBV20-1	TRBD2	TRBJ2-5	TGCAGTGCTAGTGGGCGGGCTAGCGGGGAACTTGAAGAGACCCAGTACTTC	CSASGRASGELEETQYF
NA	TRBV7-2	NA	TRBJ2-1	TGTGCCAGCAGCTTATCCGAGGAGCAGTTCTTC	CASSLSEEQFF
NA	TRBV3-1	NA	TRBJ1-2	TGTGCCAGCAGCCCTAGGACTAACTATGGCTACACCTTC	CASSPRTNYGYTF
NA	TRBV5-1	NA	TRBJ1-1	TGCGCCAGCAGCTTGGCTGGGCGGAGGGACACTGAAGCTTTCTTT	CASSLAGRRDTEAFF
NA	TRBV2	TRBD1	TRBJ2-2	TGTGCCAGCAGTGGTAACAGGGGTGGGACCGGGGAGCTGTTTTTT	CASSGNRGGTGELFF
NA	TRBV7-3	NA	TRBJ2-2	TGTGCCAGCAGCTTAATGGGGGTCCCCGGGGAGCTGTTTTTT	CASSLMGVPGELFF
once	TRBV6-1	NA	TRBJ2-2	TGTGCCAGCAGCCCGGGACATCCCTCGAACACCGGGGAGCTGTTTTTT	CASSPGHPSNTGELFF
NA	TRBV7-2	TRBD1	TRBJ2-7	TGTGCCAGCAGTTCCGACAGGGGGCCTTACGAGCAGTACTTC	CASSSDRGPYEQYF
NA	TRBV7-3	NA	TRBJ1-3	TGTGCCAGCAGCTTAACGTCGGGAGGAAACACCATATATTTT	CASSLTSGGNTIYF
NA	TRBV18	NA	TRBJ2-5	TGTGCCAGCTCACCTACGTCTGGTTTGGGGTTGCAAGAGACCCAGTACTTC	CASSPTSGLGLQETQYF
NA	TRBV20-1	TRBD2	TRBJ2-5	TGCAGTGCTAGGCGGGGAGGGGAGACCCAGTACTTC	CSARRGGETQYF
NA	TRBV4-2	NA	TRBJ2-5	TGTGCCAGCAGCCAAGACGATGTGAGAGAAGAGACCCAGTACTTC	CASSQDDVREETQYF
NA	TRBV5-1	NA	TRBJ1-2	TGCGCCAGCAGGGATGCCCCAATGCAGGACTATGGCTACACCTTC	CASRDAPMQDYGYTF
once	TRBV5-1	NA	TRBJ2-3	TGCGCCAGCAGCTCAGGACAAGCGGATACGCAGTATTTT	CASSSGQADTQYF
NA	TRBV29-1	NA	TRBJ1-1	TGCAGCGGTGGAAGGTCGAACACTGAAGCTTTCTTT	CSGGRSNTEAFF
NA	TRBV2	NA	TRBJ1-2	TGTGCCCGGAGGACAGCCTCTTCGGGCTACACCTTC	CARRTASSGYTF
NA	TRBV12-3/TRBV12-4	TRBD1	TRBJ1-5	TGTGCCAGCAGTTTGCGGGACAGGGGCCAGCCCCAGCATTTT	CASSLRDRGQPQHF
NA	TRBV28	TRBD1	TRBJ2-4	TGTGCCAGCAGCTCATCCGGGACAGTCGGAAACATTCAGTACTTC	CASSSSGTVGNIQYF
once	TRBV5-1	TRBD1	TRBJ1-1	TGCGCCAGCAGCTTGTTAGGACAGGAAAACACTGAAGCTTTCTTT	CASSLLGQENTEAFF
NA	TRBV7-2	NA	TRBJ2-5	TGTGCCAGCAGCTTACAGGCTACACAAGAGACCCAGTACTTC	CASSLQATQETQYF
NA	TRBV2	NA	TRBJ2-7	TGTGCCATTCGGCCGTGGGGCCAGCACGAGCAGTACTTC	CAIRPWGQHEQYF
once	TRBV29-1	NA	TRBJ2-7	TGCAGCGTTGTAACGATTCAAGGTCTTAGTAGACAGAAAACCTACGAGCAGTACTTC	CSVVTIQGLSRQKTYEQYF